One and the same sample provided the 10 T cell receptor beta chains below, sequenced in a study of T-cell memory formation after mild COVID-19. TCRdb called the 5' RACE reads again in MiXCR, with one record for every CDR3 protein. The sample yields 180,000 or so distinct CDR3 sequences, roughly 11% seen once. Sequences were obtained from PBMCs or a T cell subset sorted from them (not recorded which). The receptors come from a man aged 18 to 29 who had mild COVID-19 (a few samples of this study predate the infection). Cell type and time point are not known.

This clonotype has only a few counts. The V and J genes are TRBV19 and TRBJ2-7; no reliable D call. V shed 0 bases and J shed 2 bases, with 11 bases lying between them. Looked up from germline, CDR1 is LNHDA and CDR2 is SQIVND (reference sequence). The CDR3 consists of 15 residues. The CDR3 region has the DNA TGTGCCAGTAGTATAGATGCACTGCCAGCCTACGAGCAGTACTTC. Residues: CASSIDALPAYEQYF.

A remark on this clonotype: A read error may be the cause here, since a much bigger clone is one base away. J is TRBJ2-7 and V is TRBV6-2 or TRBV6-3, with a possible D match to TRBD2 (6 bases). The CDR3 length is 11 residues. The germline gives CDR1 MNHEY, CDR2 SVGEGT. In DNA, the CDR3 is TGTGCCAGCGGGCGGGGAGGCGAGCAGGACTTC. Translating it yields CASGRGGEQDF.

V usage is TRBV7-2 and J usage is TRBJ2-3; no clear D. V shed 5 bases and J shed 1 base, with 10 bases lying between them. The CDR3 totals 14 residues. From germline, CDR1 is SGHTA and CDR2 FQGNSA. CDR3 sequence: CASSPFMGTDTQYF. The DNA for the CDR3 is TGTGCCAGCAGCCCCTTTATGGGCACAGATACGCAGTATTTT.

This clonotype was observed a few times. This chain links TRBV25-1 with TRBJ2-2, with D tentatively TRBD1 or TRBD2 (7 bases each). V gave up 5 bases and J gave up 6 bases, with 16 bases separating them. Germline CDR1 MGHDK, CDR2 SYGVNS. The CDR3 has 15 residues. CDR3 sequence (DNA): TGTGCCAGCAGTACCTTGACAGGGAGGGCCGGGGAGCTGTTTTTT. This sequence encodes CASSTLTGRAGELFF.

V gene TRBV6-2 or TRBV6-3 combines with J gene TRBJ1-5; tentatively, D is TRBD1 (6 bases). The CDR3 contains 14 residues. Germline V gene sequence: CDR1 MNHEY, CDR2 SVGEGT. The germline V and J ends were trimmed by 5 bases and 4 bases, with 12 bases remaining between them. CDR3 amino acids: CASSHLDRNQPQHF. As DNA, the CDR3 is TGTGCCAGCAGTCACTTGGACAGAAATCAGCCCCAGCATTTT.

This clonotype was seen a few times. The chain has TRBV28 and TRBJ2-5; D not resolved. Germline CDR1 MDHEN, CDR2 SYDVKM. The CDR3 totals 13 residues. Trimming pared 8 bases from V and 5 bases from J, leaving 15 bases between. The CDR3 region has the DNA TGTGCCAGCCGGACCGTGATAGGGGAGACCCAGTACTTC. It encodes CASRTVIGETQYF.

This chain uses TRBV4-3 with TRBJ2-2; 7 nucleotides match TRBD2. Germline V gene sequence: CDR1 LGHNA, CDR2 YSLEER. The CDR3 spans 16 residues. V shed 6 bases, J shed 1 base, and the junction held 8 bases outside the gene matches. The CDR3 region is CASSRSAGVNTGELFF. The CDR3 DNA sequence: TGCGCCAGCAGTAGGTCGGCGGGGGTGAACACCGGGGAGCTGTTTTTT.

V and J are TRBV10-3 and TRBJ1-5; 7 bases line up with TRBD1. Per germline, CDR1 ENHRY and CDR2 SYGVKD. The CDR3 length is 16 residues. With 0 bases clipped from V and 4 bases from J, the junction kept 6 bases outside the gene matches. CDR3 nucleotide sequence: TGTGCCATCAGTGAGTCCGGAGACAGGGTAAATCAGCCCCAGCATTTT. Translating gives CAISESGDRVNQPQHF.

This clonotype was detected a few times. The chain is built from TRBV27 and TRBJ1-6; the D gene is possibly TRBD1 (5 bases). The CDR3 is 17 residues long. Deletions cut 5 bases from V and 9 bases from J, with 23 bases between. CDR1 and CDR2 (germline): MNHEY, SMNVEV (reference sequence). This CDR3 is CASSPWGQEVYVSPLHF. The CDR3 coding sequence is TGTGCCAGCAGTCCCTGGGGCCAGGAGGTATACGTTTCACCCCTCCACTTT.

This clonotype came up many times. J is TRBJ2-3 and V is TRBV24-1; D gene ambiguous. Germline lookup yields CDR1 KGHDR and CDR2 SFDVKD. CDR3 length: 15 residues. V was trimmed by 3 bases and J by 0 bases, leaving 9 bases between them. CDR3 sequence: CATSDPTQSTDTQYF. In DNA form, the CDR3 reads TGTGCCACCAGTGATCCCACTCAGAGCACAGATACGCAGTATTTT.